Presented here are 7 T cell receptor beta chains from one specimen sequenced in a study of CD8 T cells in Susac syndrome. Random hexamers primed reverse transcription of about 0.45 to 1 ug RNA. A single record per CDR3 protein comes from TCRdb applying MiXCR to the immunoSEQ multiplex PCR reads. This table has some 200,000 distinct CDR3 sequences, 95% appearing once. Sequencing input: CD4+ T cells from PBMCs. All receptors come from a human donor with multiple sclerosis.

V and J are TRBV5-1 and TRBJ2-3; 8 positions agree with TRBD1. The germline V gene has CDR1 SGHRS and CDR2 YFSETQ. V was clipped by 4 bases and J by 4 bases; unmatched bases: 8. The CDR3 totals 15 residues. The CDR3 DNA is TGCGCCAGCAGCACAAGGACAGGGCGGGCAGATACGCAGTATTTT. It is translated as CASSTRTGRADTQYF.

J is TRBJ2-1 and V is TRBV6-2 or TRBV6-3; 7 bases are shared with TRBD1. The V and J ends lost 6 bases and 6 bases, in that order; junction bases with no gene match: 2. Looked up from germline, CDR1 is MNHEY and CDR2 is SVGEGT. This CDR3 comprises 12 residues. CDR3 residues: CASRDRRNEQFF. The CDR3 coding sequence is TGTGCCAGCAGGGACAGGCGCAATGAGCAGTTCTTC.

The chain recombines TRBV21-1 with TRBJ2-6; TRBD1, the table's D call, was not compared with the DNA. TRBV21-1 is assigned pseudogene status. The length of the CDR3 is 18 residues. CDR3: CASSKSSGSCTGANVLTF. CDR3 nucleotide sequence: TGTGCCAGCAGCAAGTCTTCAGGTTCCTGTACTGGGGCCAACGTCCTGACTTTC.

The V gene is TRBV20-1, the J gene TRBJ2-3, with 8 bases aligning to TRBD1. The CDR3 covers 14 residues. Germline CDR1 reads DFQATT; CDR2 reads SNEGSKA (reference sequence). Losses at the gene ends were 5 bases for V and 8 bases for J; bases not matched to a gene: 12. CDR3 sequence reads: CSAPRDSGGGTQYF. CDR3 sequence (DNA): TGCAGTGCTCCTCGGGACTCAGGGGGCGGTACGCAGTATTTT.

The chain carries TRBV4-1 and TRBJ2-1; no firm D call. Germline V lookup: CDR1 MGHRA, CDR2 YSYEKL. Trimming stripped 2 bases from V and 6 bases from J, with 11 bases between. The CDR3 contains 14 residues. Here the CDR3 DNA reads TGCGCCAGCAGCCAAATCGAAGTCCGCAATGAGCAGTTCTTC. Protein product: CASSQIEVRNEQFF.

The V gene is TRBV20-1, the J gene TRBJ2-3; D remains ambiguous. The CDR3 length is 12 residues. CDR1 is DFQATT and CDR2 is SNEGSKA in the germline V gene (reference sequence). V was clipped by 6 bases and J by 2 bases, with 9 bases between them. The CDR3 loop reads CSAIEYTDTQYF. CDR3 in DNA: TGCAGTGCGATTGAATACACAGATACGCAGTATTTT.

The chain uses TRBV7-9 and TRBJ2-7; 8 bases match TRBD2. CDR1 SEHNR and CDR2 FQNEAQ come from the germline V gene (reference sequence). The CDR3 has 14 residues. Germline trimming cut 3 bases from V and 6 bases from J; bases unmatched to any gene: 7. CDR3 sequence (DNA): TGTGCCAGCAGCTTTAGCGGGACCAACCCCGAGCAGTACTTC. Residues: CASSFSGTNPEQYF. The whole variable domain, remainder taken from reference TRBV7-9 and TRBJ2-7, is DTGVSQNPRHKITKRGQNVTFRCDPISEHNRLYWYRQTLGQGPEFLTYFQNEAQLEKSRLLSDRFSAERPKGSFSTLEIQRTEQGDSAMYLCASSFSGTNPEQYFGPGTRLTVT.